One sample yielded the 21 T cell receptor beta chains listed below, sequenced in a study of T cells in women clearing cervical HPV infection. The method was immunoSEQ multiplex PCR; TCRdb's version includes in-frame clones alone and lacks a portion of them. The sample data list about 26,000 clones. The material sequenced was blood buffy coat. Source of these receptors: a woman between 18 and 75 years old with a cervical HPV16 infection that either progressed to CIN3+ or cleared (not recorded which).

With respect to this clone: Coverage ceases 3 residues before the CDR3 finishes, and the germline J gene fills in the end. The rearrangement links TRBV7-2 to TRBJ2-1; D is uncertain. The CDR3 has 14 residues. Trimming cost V 3 bases and J 5 bases, with 11 bases left between them. Germline V gives CDR1 SGHTA, CDR2 FQGNSA. Partial CDR3 DNA: TGTGCCAGCAGCTTTTCTCACAGCAACAATGAG. Its protein product is CASSFSHSNNE. The full CDR3 protein is CASSFSHSNNEQFF.

To note about this clone: With the read ending 3 residues before the CDR3 end, the germline J gene is used to fill in that end. This chain uses TRBV29-1 with TRBJ2-1, with 9 bases fitting TRBD1. Per the germline V gene, CDR1 is SQVTM and CDR2 is ANQGSEA. V was pared by 7 bases and J by 4 bases, with 8 bases of the junction left unmatched. The CDR3 covers 14 residues. Here the CDR3 reads CSGGDRASYNEQFF. The CDR3 bases that were read are TGCAGCGGCGGGGACAGGGCTTCGTACAATGAG.

As for this clone: Coverage ceases 3 residues before the CDR3 finishes, and the germline J gene fills in the end. This rearrangement joins TRBV7-9 to TRBJ2-7, with a weak D call TRBD1 (6 bases). Germline assignment: CDR1 SEHNR and CDR2 FQNEAQ (reference sequence). The V gene lost 6 bases and the J gene lost 2 bases, with 14 bases spanning the gap. The CDR3 consists of 14 residues. The chain's CDR3 is CASSPGEGAYEQYF. The part of the CDR3 DNA that was read is TGTGCCAGCAGTCCCGGAGAGGGGGCCTACGAG.

Regarding this clone: Read data end 3 residues before the CDR3 end; the end is taken from the germline J gene. V usage is TRBV20-1 and J usage is TRBJ1-5; 7 bases are shared with TRBD1. The CDR3 spans 15 residues. Germline V lookup: CDR1 DFQATT, CDR2 SNEGSKA (reference sequence). Losses at the gene ends were 5 bases for V and 4 bases for J; bases not matched to a gene: 11. This chain's CDR3 is CSAAAPDRMNQPQHF. Incomplete CDR3 DNA: TGCAGTGCTGCCGCTCCGGACAGGATGAATCAGCCC.

Details on this clone: The missing CDR3 end, 3 residues past where the read stops, is filled in from the germline J gene. This chain connects TRBV6-2 or TRBV6-3 to TRBJ1-3; D possibly corresponds to TRBD1 (5 bases). In germline, CDR1 is MNHEY, CDR2 SVGEGT. The V gene lost 0 bases and the J gene lost 2 bases, with 8 bases spanning the gap. The CDR3 is 15 amino acids. CDR3 sequence reads: CASSYSTATGNTIYF. CDR3 bases read: TGTGCCAGCAGTTACTCGACAGCTACTGGAAACACC.

Worth noting for this clone: Read coverage stops 3 residues before the CDR3 terminus; the germline J gene supplies the remainder. The chain is built from TRBV28 and TRBJ2-5, with 10 bases aligning to TRBD2. The CDR3 is 15 amino acids. Germline V gives CDR1 MDHEN, CDR2 SYDVKM. The chain's CDR3 is CASALWLAGVDTQYF. The sequenced part of the CDR3 DNA is TGTGCCAGCGCCCTATGGCTAGCGGGAGTTGATACC.

A note on this clone: The read stops 3 residues short of the end of the CDR3; the missing end is completed from the germline J gene. The chain links TRBV5-1 to TRBJ1-3; D perhaps matches TRBD1 (5 bases). The CDR3 is 13 amino acids. The V gene's germline CDR1 is SGHRS and CDR2 YFSETQ. V lost 6 bases to trimming and J lost 8 bases, with 15 bases between them. CDR3 loop: CASTDGGRDTIYF. CDR3 DNA, as far as it was read: TGCGCCAGCACCGACGGGGGAAGGGACACC.

A note on this clone: The CDR3 extends 3 residues past the end of the read, so its final part is completed from the germline J gene. V is TRBV20-1 and J is TRBJ1-1; D is possibly TRBD1 (6 bases). The CDR3 is 13 amino acids. Trimming left V 8 bases short and J 6 bases short, with 19 bases between. CDR1 and CDR2 (germline): DFQATT, SNEGSKA (reference sequence). CDR3 DNA, as far as it was read: TGCAGTACATCCCAGGGGACCGGTTCTGAA. Encoded protein: CSTSQGTGSE. The entire CDR3 protein is CSTSQGTGSEAFF.

As concerns this clone: Read coverage stops 3 residues before the CDR3 terminus; the germline J gene supplies the remainder. This sequence joins TRBV18 and TRBJ2-3; D unresolved. The CDR3 totals 13 residues. From germline, CDR1 is KGHSH and CDR2 LQKENI. The covered CDR3 bases are TGTGCCAGCTCACCAATAAACCGAGAGGCG. It specifies CASSPINREA. Given in full, the CDR3 is CASSPINREAQYF.

In the case of this clone: The read comes to an end 3 residues before the CDR3 does, leaving the germline J gene to fill in the end. The chain recombines TRBV5-1 with TRBJ1-1, with D possibly matching TRBD1 (6 bases). Germline assignment: CDR1 SGHRS and CDR2 YFSETQ. The CDR3 consists of 19 residues. The V gene lost 0 bases and the J gene lost 3 bases, with 24 bases spanning the gap. The CDR3 loop reads CASSLALTRGGNGDTEAFF. The part of the CDR3 DNA that was read is TGCGCCAGCAGCTTGGCCCTGACGAGGGGGGGGAATGGGGACACTGAA.

With respect to this clone: The read falls 3 residues short of the CDR3 end, and the missing part is taken from the germline J gene. This rearrangement joins TRBV2 to TRBJ2-1, with TRBD2 matching over 7 bases. This CDR3 contains 14 residues. CDR1 is SNHLY, CDR2 FYNNEI, per germline. V shed 7 bases, J shed 2 bases, and the junction held 5 bases outside the gene matches. Partial CDR3 DNA: TGTGCCAGCAATCCCGGGGGGACCTACAATGAG. Translation: CASNPGGTYNE. The whole CDR3 region reads CASNPGGTYNEQFF.

With respect to this clone: The read terminates 3 residues ahead of where the CDR3 ends, so the germline J gene completes it. The chain carries TRBV5-1 and TRBJ1-4; possibly TRBD1 for D (5 bases). The CDR3 consists of 15 residues. Germline V lookup: CDR1 SGHRS, CDR2 YFSETQ. The DNA read from the CDR3 is TGCGCCAGCAGTTCTCCAGGCTCTGGGGCCAACGTA. Its translation: CASSSPGSGANV. The complete CDR3 protein is CASSSPGSGANVLFF.

Of note for this clone: The CDR3 is cut off 3 residues early in the read; its end comes from the germline J gene. The genes are TRBV11-2 and TRBJ1-6; a weak D match, TRBD1 (5 bases). The CDR3 spans 12 residues. Germline CDR1 SGHAT, CDR2 FQNNGV. CDR3 sequence: CASSYAGSPLHF. Partial CDR3 DNA: TGTGCCAGCAGCTACGCAGGGTCCCCC.

In regard to this clone: With the read ending 3 residues before the CDR3 end, the germline J gene is used to fill in that end. The V call is TRBV7-3, the J call TRBJ1-2; tentatively, D is TRBD1 (5 bases). Germline V gene lookup returns CDR1 SGHTA and CDR2 FQGTGA. The CDR3 extends over 15 amino acids. The DNA read from the CDR3 is TGTGCCAGCAGCCCCGCTCCGGGACTACTCTACGAC. Its translation is CASSPAPGLLYD. The complete CDR3 sequence is CASSPAPGLLYDYTF.

With respect to this clone: The CDR3 end falls 3 residues outside the read, so it is completed with the germline J gene. V and J are TRBV20-1 and TRBJ2-2; D unclear. Germline V gives CDR1 DFQATT, CDR2 SNEGSKA (reference sequence). The CDR3 is 15 amino acids. With 3 bases removed from V and 0 bases from J, the gap between germline ends came to 11 bases. CDR3 protein: CSASAELANTGELFF. The CDR3 bases that were read are TGCAGTGCTAGCGCGGAGCTCGCGAACACCGGGGAG.

Concerning this clone itself: Read coverage stops 3 residues before the CDR3 terminus; the germline J gene supplies the remainder. This sequence joins TRBV19 and TRBJ1-2; D gene uncertain. The germline V gene has CDR1 LNHDA and CDR2 SQIVND (reference sequence). The CDR3 is 13 amino acids. The sequenced CDR3 bases are TGTGCCAGTACCGGCGGGTTGCAAGATACC. Translated, it gives CASTGGLQDT. The CDR3 in full is CASTGGLQDTYTF.

Worth noting for this clone: The CDR3 end lies 3 residues beyond the end of the read and is filled in from the germline J gene. This chain uses TRBV20-1 with TRBJ2-1, with a tentative D call TRBD2 (7 bases). This CDR3 region has 14 residues. Germline CDR1 is DFQATT and CDR2 is SNEGSKA (reference sequence). V was pared by 3 bases and J by 3 bases, with 12 bases between. The CDR3 here is CSARRGPYYNEQFF. CDR3 DNA (partial): TGCAGTGCTAGGCGGGGGCCTTACTACAATGAG.

Remarks on this clone: The read ends 3 residues shy of where the CDR3 ends; the end is completed using the germline J gene. This rearrangement joins TRBV6-2 or TRBV6-3 to TRBJ1-1; TRBD1 matches at 7 bases. Germline V gene data show CDR1 as MNHEY and CDR2 as SVGEGT. This CDR3 spans 13 amino acids. Losses at the gene ends were 4 bases for V and 6 bases for J; bases not matched to a gene: 5. The sequenced part of the CDR3 DNA is TGTGCCAGCAGTTCGACAGGGTTGGCTGAA. This codes for CASSSTGLAE. The CDR3 in full is CASSSTGLAEAFF.

The CDR3 bases that were read are TGTGCCAGCAGCCCGGTCGGGGGGGTACAAGAGACC. Translating it yields CASSPVGGVQET. The entire CDR3 reads CASSPVGGVQETQYF. The chain combines TRBV7-7 with TRBJ2-5, with TRBD2 matching over 8 bases. The CDR3 end lies 3 residues beyond the end of the read and is filled in from the germline J gene. CDR3 length equals 15 residues. Per germline, CDR1 SSHAT and CDR2 FNYEAQ (reference sequence). V trimming: 5 bases; J trimming: 2 bases; junction bases outside the gene matches: 7.

Note on this clone: The read is 3 residues too short to cover the CDR3 end, so that end is filled in from the germline J gene. The rearrangement uses TRBV19 and TRBJ2-1; 8 bases agree with TRBD1. Trimming at V came to 5 bases and at J to 4 bases, leaving 7 bases not matched to a gene. CDR1 is LNHDA, CDR2 SQIVND, per germline (reference sequence). CDR3 size: 15 residues. Partial CDR3 DNA: TGTGCCAGTAGTGTCGACAGGGGTGAGTACAATGAG. Protein: CASSVDRGEYNE. From start to end, the CDR3 is CASSVDRGEYNEQFF.

The CDR3 bases that were read are TGTGCCACCCGAGATGCAGGCAGAGAAAAA. Amino acids: CATRDAGREK. The whole CDR3 reads CATRDAGREKLFF. V and J are TRBV10-3 and TRBJ1-4; D ambiguous. The CDR3 is cut off 3 residues early in the read; its end comes from the germline J gene. Trimming pared 10 bases from V and 8 bases from J, leaving 17 bases between. Per the germline V gene, CDR1 is ENHRY and CDR2 is SYGVKD. This CDR3 has 13 amino acids.